The 14 T cell receptor beta chains in this list originate from one sample, sequenced in a study of T cell clusters in autoimmune cytopenias. TRB rearrangements were amplified by touch-down multiplex PCR with mixed TRB-A/B primers. Reanalyzing the multiplex PCR reads, TCRdb keeps one entry per CDR3 protein, without DNA. Recorded for this sample: about 7,100 distinct CDR3 sequences. TRB was amplified from roughly 250 ng of peripheral blood genomic DNA per sample. The sample also formed part of further work on T cell repertoires in aging, cancer and after chemotherapy.

Sequencing was carried out using peripheral blood. The receptors come from a human donor in good health.

By frequency, this clonotype is medium-sized (0.01 to 0.1%). This chain joins TRBV12-3 or TRBV12-4 and TRBJ2-7; the TCRdb D gene call, TRBD2, has no DNA to confirm it. There are 14 residues in the CDR3. CDR3: CASSLRANSYEQYF.

This clonotype is deemed medium-sized (0.01 to 0.1%) by its frequency. The CDR3 sequence is CATSRDPSDEQFF. The chain is built from TRBV15 and TRBJ2-1. The germline CDR1 and CDR2 sequences are LNHNV and YYDKDF (reference sequence). This CDR3 has 13 amino acids.

This clonotype counts as medium-sized (0.01 to 0.1%) by frequency. The V and J genes are TRBV30 and TRBJ1-4; with no DNA, the TCRdb D assignment of TRBD1 cannot be verified. Germline CDR1 reads GTSNPN; CDR2 reads SVGIG (reference sequence). The CDR3 has 15 residues. The CDR3 is CAGIRQGPSVNFLFF.

The V gene is TRBV18, the J gene TRBJ2-7; TCRdb designates TRBD1, a call that cannot be tested without DNA. The V gene's germline CDR1 is KGHSH and CDR2 LQKENI. CDR3 length equals 17 residues. CDR3 in amino acids: CASSETGGDLGLYEQYF.

V gene TRBV10-1 combines with J gene TRBJ2-4; without DNA, the TCRdb call of TRBD1 cannot be checked. Germline V gene lookup returns CDR1 WNHNN and CDR2 SYGVQD (reference sequence). The CDR3 is 13 residues long. The CDR3 is CASSEADRGIQYF.

The chain's CDR3 is CATSRGIGQGYNEQFF. The chain is built from TRBV15 and TRBJ2-1; TCRdb's D call, TRBD1, is unchecked because there is no DNA. Germline values: CDR1 LNHNV, CDR2 YYDKDF (reference sequence). The CDR3 is 16 amino acids.

The chain combines TRBV19 with TRBJ1-1; TCRdb designates TRBD1, a call that cannot be tested without DNA. The V gene's germline CDR1 is LNHDA and CDR2 SQIVND (reference sequence). The CDR3 contains 17 residues. CDR3 amino acids: CASRRGTGREVNTEAFF.

This chain's CDR3 is CASSWTRGGGRNEQFF. The rearrangement uses TRBV5-1 and TRBJ2-1; TCRdb designates TRBD1, a call that cannot be tested without DNA. The CDR3 covers 16 residues. CDR1 and CDR2 from the germline V gene are SGHRS and YFSETQ.

This chain uses TRBV5-5 with TRBJ1-4. The CDR3 runs to 15 residues. Germline V gene lookup returns CDR1 SGHKS and CDR2 YYEKEE (reference sequence). CDR3 sequence: CASSARSGDYEKLFF. The whole variable domain, remainder taken from reference TRBV5-5 and TRBJ1-4, is DAGVTQSPTHLIKTRGQQVTLRCSPISGHKSVSWYQQVLGQGPQFIFQYYEKEERGRGNFPDRFSARQFPNYSSELNVNALLLGDSALYLCASSARSGDYEKLFFGSGTQLSVL.

V usage is TRBV7-6 and J usage is TRBJ2-5; TCRdb calls TRBD1, which cannot be checked without DNA. CDR1 SGHVS and CDR2 FNYEAQ come from the germline V gene. CDR3 length equals 15 residues. CDR3 amino acids: CASSLLRGIGETQYF.

The J gene is TRBJ1-4, the V gene TRBV20-1; the TRBD1 assignment by TCRdb is unverifiable without DNA. Germline V lookup: CDR1 DFQATT, CDR2 SNEGSKA (reference sequence). There are 13 residues in the CDR3. CDR3 region: CSASTGLFEKLFF.

The chain has TRBV6-5 and TRBJ2-7; TCRdb names TRBD1, which stays unverified in the absence of DNA. Germline V lookup: CDR1 MNHEY, CDR2 SVGAGI. CDR3 size: 15 residues. CDR3 loop: CASSSGGAGGYEQYF.

This rearrangement joins TRBV6-6 to TRBJ2-1; absent DNA, TCRdb's TRBD1 call cannot be checked. The CDR3 is 18 residues long. Germline V gene lookup returns CDR1 MNHNY and CDR2 SVGAGI (reference sequence). The CDR3 loop is CASTESYRTGYSAYEQFF.

The chain has TRBV6-5 and TRBJ1-5. The germline V gene has CDR1 MNHEY and CDR2 SVGAGI. This CDR3 contains 14 residues. CDR3 amino acids: CASSSIDSNQPQHF.